This T cell receptor beta chain was recovered during a study of a mutant IDH1 vaccine in newly diagnosed glioma. Turning to the study itself: Patients received vaccination from 4-6 weeks after radiotherapy alone, or with temozolomide cycles. Patients previously underwent radiotherapy, temozolomide, or both, and most underwent both.

This clone came up once. The antigen remains undetermined. Points from the study as a whole: Immune responses arising from the vaccine appeared in about 94% of patients.

Germline CDR1 MNHEY, CDR2 SMNVEV (reference sequence). J was trimmed by 2 bases and V by 5 bases; bases with no gene match: 3. This CDR3 is built from 14 residues. The time point is: week 5, during vaccination. The investigators gave 300 ug of mutant IDH1 20-mer peptide in each vaccine dose, together with topical imiquimod. The table came from immunoSEQ multiplex PCR; TCRdb's copy has only in-frame clones and leaves some out. The sample carries some 55,000 clones, approximately 90% recorded once. The sequenced sample was PBMCs, obtained from a glioma patient whose treatment included an IDH1 peptide vaccine. This chain links TRBV27 with TRBJ1-5; 7 nucleotides match TRBD1. This receptor was taken from a woman aged 40 to 49 with glioma. The CDR3 DNA sequence: TGTGCCAGCAGTACCGGACAGGGCAATCAGCCCCAGCATTTT. Translated: CASSTGQGNQPQHF.